A selection of T cell receptor beta chains follows, all from one sample in a study of T cell repertoires in cytomegalovirus infection. TCRdb fed the reads into MiXCR, producing one record per CDR3 protein. The sample has about 230,000 distinct CDR3 sequences, under 25% seen once. Sequencing used CD8+ T cells from PBMCs. The receptors were gathered from a human donor in good health (CMV status not recorded). Some clones in this sample may be carry-over from other donors' samples. CDR3s include the opening cysteine and the closing phenylalanine or tryptophan. A D gene is named only where the DNA matches it firmly. The size of a clone is reported for some rows only, either as once, few or many, or as a class for expanded clones.

d_gene	v_gene	j_gene	abundance	CDR3nt	CDR3aa
.	TRBV7-2	TRBJ2-1	many	TGTGCCAGCAGCTTAGCGTCGGTATTAGGGGATGAGCAGTTCTTC	CASSLASVLGDEQFF
TRBD1	TRBV29-1	TRBJ1-2	few	TGCAGCGTTGCCGGGACAGGCGGCGGCTACACCTTC	CSVAGTGGGYTF
.	TRBV4-2	TRBJ2-2	few	TGTGCCAGCAGACCTCCGGGGGATCGAGTCGGGGAGCTGTTTTTT	CASRPPGDRVGELFF
.	TRBV2	TRBJ2-5	.	TGTGCCAGCCCTGGGACTTACCAAGAGACCCAGTACTTC	CASPGTYQETQYF
.	TRBV25-1	TRBJ2-1	many	TGTGCCAGCAGGCCAGGGTATTCCTACAATGAGCAGTTCTTC	CASRPGYSYNEQFF
.	TRBV28	TRBJ1-4	many	TGTGCCAGCCGACGGACCCCAGCGGGTAATGAAAAACTGTTTTTT	CASRRTPAGNEKLFF
.	TRBV19	TRBJ1-1	many	TGTGCCAGTAGTACCCCATGGACCTTCGGGACTGAAGCTTTCTTT	CASSTPWTFGTEAFF
.	TRBV28	TRBJ2-7	many	TGTGCCAGCACCAGAATGGTCATAACAGGGGAGGGTGACGAGCAGTACTTC	CASTRMVITGEGDEQYF
TRBD2	TRBV7-8	TRBJ2-5	.	TGTGCCTGCAGCCTTAGCGGGGGGTACCAACGAGAGACCCAGTACTTC	CACSLSGGYQRETQYF
.	TRBV6-5	TRBJ2-6	.	TGTGCCAGCAGTTTAACTACCGGCGCCAACGTCCTGACTTTC	CASSLTTGANVLTF
.	TRBV6-2/TRBV6-3	TRBJ2-2	.	TGTGCCAGCAAATTCCTGGGGGCAACCGGGGAGCTGTTTTTT	CASKFLGATGELFF
.	TRBV9	TRBJ2-7	.	TGTGCCAGCAGCCGGGACTCTTACTACGAGCAGTACTTC	CASSRDSYYEQYF
.	TRBV5-1	TRBJ1-6	few	TGCGCCAGCAGCTTGGGCGCACTGGACATCCTGGGGAATTCACCCCTCCACTTT	CASSLGALDILGNSPLHF
.	TRBV2	TRBJ2-2	.	TGTGCCAGCATCCGGGGGAACACCGGGGAGCTGTTTTTT	CASIRGNTGELFF
.	TRBV7-2	TRBJ2-7	many	TGTGCCAGCAGCTTAGGGGGCTTCTCCTACGAGCAGTACTTC	CASSLGGFSYEQYF
.	TRBV15	TRBJ1-5	.	TGTGCCACCAGCAGAGATGGGCCAGGGAATCAGCCCCAGCATTTT	CATSRDGPGNQPQHF
.	TRBV7-2	TRBJ1-5	many	TGTGCCAGCAGCTTATGGGCGTCTGGGGTTGGTCAGCCCCAGCATTTT	CASSLWASGVGQPQHF
TRBD1	TRBV7-9	TRBJ2-5	.	TGTGCCAGCAGCCAGCAGGGGGATCTAGAGACCCAGTACTTC	CASSQQGDLETQYF
.	TRBV7-2	TRBJ2-5	many	TGTGCCAGCAGCCCATTCGGAGAGACCCAGTACTTC	CASSPFGETQYF
.	TRBV27	TRBJ2-3	.	TGTGCCAGCACACTCGGCGGGAACACAGATACGCAGTATTTT	CASTLGGNTDTQYF
TRBD2	TRBV2	TRBJ2-5	.	TGTGCCAGCAATGAGGGGACTAGCGGATATCAAGAGACCCAGTACTTC	CASNEGTSGYQETQYF
TRBD2	TRBV25-1	TRBJ2-7	.	TGTGCCAGCTCCTGGCGGGAGTACGAGCAGTACTTC	CASSWREYEQYF
TRBD2	TRBV10-3	TRBJ2-2	few	TGTGCCGGCAGCGAAGCGGGGACCGGGGAGCTGTTTTTT	CAGSEAGTGELFF
TRBD1	TRBV20-1	TRBJ2-5	few	TGCAGTGCTAGAGAAATCCGGGACAGGGAGGACCAAGAGACCCAGTACTTC	CSAREIRDREDQETQYF
.	TRBV20-1	TRBJ2-5	.	TGCAGTGCTAGACCGATTCCGGGCCACCAAGAGACCCAGTACTTC	CSARPIPGHQETQYF
.	TRBV12-3/TRBV12-4	TRBJ2-5	many	TGTGCCAGCAGTTTAGTCACAGGGATAGAGACCCAGTACTTC	CASSLVTGIETQYF
.	TRBV7-8	TRBJ2-2	many	TGTGCCAGCAGCGCGCTCCCCGGGGAGCTGTTTTTT	CASSALPGELFF
.	TRBV4-1	TRBJ1-5	.	TGCGCCAGCAGCTCAAGATATGAGGGCGAGGATCAGCCCCAGCATTTT	CASSSRYEGEDQPQHF
TRBD2	TRBV29-1	TRBJ2-7	many	TGCAGCGTCGAGCAGTTGGCGAGGGCGGGGGAACAACATACCTACGAGCAGTACTTC	CSVEQLARAGEQHTYEQYF
.	TRBV2	TRBJ1-1	.	TGTGCCAGCAGTGATATCAGGTGGGCTGAAGCTTTCTTT	CASSDIRWAEAFF
.	TRBV12-3/TRBV12-4	TRBJ2-7	many	TGTGCCAGCAGTTTAGGGCCTGGGGCGACCTCCTACGAGCAGTACTTC	CASSLGPGATSYEQYF
.	TRBV9	TRBJ1-2	.	TGTGCCAGCAGCGGAGGACAGAACATCCCCTCATTTAACTATGGCTACACCTTC	CASSGGQNIPSFNYGYTF
.	TRBV28	TRBJ2-7	few	TGTGCCAGCAGCCGATGGCCGGCGGGCTACGAGCAGTACTTC	CASSRWPAGYEQYF
.	TRBV5-1	TRBJ2-3	.	TGCGCCAGCAGCTTAAGCGAACCGGGGTGGCTTGATACGCAGTATTTT	CASSLSEPGWLDTQYF
TRBD2	TRBV7-8	TRBJ2-3	.	TGTGCCAGCAGCTTATCGACTAGCGGGAGCCCAGATACGCAGTATTTT	CASSLSTSGSPDTQYF
TRBD1	TRBV28	TRBJ2-1	many	TGTGCCAGCAGTCTACACCCCAAGGACAGGCTATACAATGAGCAGTTCTTC	CASSLHPKDRLYNEQFF
TRBD1	TRBV7-2	TRBJ2-7	few	TGTGCCAGCGGACCCACAGGGGGATCCTACTACGAGCAGTACTTC	CASGPTGGSYYEQYF
.	TRBV4-1	TRBJ2-7	.	TGCGCCAGCAGCCAAGACCATCCCGGATCCTACGAGCAGTACTTC	CASSQDHPGSYEQYF
.	TRBV19	TRBJ2-2	many	TGTGCCAGCCAGTATATCGTGGGGACCGGGGAGCTGTTTTTT	CASQYIVGTGELFF
.	TRBV6-6	TRBJ2-5	.	TGTGCCAGCAGTTACTCGGAAACCGTGGGAGAGACCCAGTACTTC	CASSYSETVGETQYF